This T cell receptor (beta chain) stems from a study of shared clonotypes between healthy human individuals. Positive CCR7 selection of CD45RO-negative cells yielded the naive CD8 cells, and terminally differentiated effector memory CD45RA+ cells were excluded. This clone was seen just once. Its target is unknown. Study-wide results and caveats: The diversity represented, both genetic and in exposure history, was limited by few donors. Non-shared clonotypes were found to have lower generation probabilities than the clonotypes that were shared by all four of the sorted-subset donors.

Losses at the gene ends were 2 bases for V and 4 bases for J; bases not matched to a gene: 9. Germline V gives CDR1 MNHEY, CDR2 SMNVEV (reference sequence). This CDR3 has 16 amino acids. The repertoire was sequenced with immunoSEQ multiplex PCR; TCRdb's copy has only in-frame clones and lacks some. The profile covers some 2,000,000 clones, with approximately 94% appearing a single time and 0.85% to 1.2% taken by the ten largest. J is TRBJ2-7 and V is TRBV27; 9 bases align to TRBD1. The clonotype was recovered from a man between 18 and 29 years old in good health. Sequenced input: naive CD8+ T cells sorted from blood. Written as DNA, the CDR3 is TGTGCCAGCAGTTTAAGATCTACAGGGGGCTGGTACGAGCAGTACTTC. This sequence encodes CASSLRSTGGWYEQYF.